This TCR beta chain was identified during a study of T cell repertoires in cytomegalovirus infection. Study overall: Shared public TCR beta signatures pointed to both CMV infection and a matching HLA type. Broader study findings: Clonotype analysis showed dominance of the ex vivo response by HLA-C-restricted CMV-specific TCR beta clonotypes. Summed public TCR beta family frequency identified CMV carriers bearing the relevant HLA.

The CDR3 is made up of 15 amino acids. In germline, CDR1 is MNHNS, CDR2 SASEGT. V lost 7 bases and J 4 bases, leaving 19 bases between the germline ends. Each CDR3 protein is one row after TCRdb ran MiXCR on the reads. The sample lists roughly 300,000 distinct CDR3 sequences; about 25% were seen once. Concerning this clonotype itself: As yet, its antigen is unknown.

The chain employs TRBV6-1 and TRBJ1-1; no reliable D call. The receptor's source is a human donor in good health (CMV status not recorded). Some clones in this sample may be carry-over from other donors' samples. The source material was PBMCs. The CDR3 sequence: CASTSEKGIFTEAFF. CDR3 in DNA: TGTGCCAGCACCAGTGAGAAGGGTATATTCACTGAAGCTTTCTTT.